This T cell receptor (beta chain) appears in the sequencing data of a study of cytomegalovirus exposure and HLA in healthy donors. This clone was counted once. One end of the junction is discordant with germline, which a read error may explain. Different DNA sequences within this sample yield the same CDR3. This table comes from immunoSEQ multiplex PCR, and its TCRdb copy is limited to in-frame clones, with some not included. The data show about 190,000 clones, roughly 84% seen once. The CDR3 runs 14 residues. Germline CDR1 MGHDK, CDR2 SYGVNS. The receptor was derived from a man aged 18 to 30 in good health and CMV-seropositive. The rearrangement links TRBV25-1 to TRBJ1-2; 11 nucleotides agree with TRBD1. Sample: PBMCs. The CDR3 nucleotides are TGTGCCAGCAGGGGCTTGGGACAGGGGGAAGGCTACACCTTT. This sequence encodes CASRGLGQGEGYTF.